The rows below give T cell receptor beta chains drawn from one sample of a study of tumor-infiltrating lymphocytes in primary liver carcinoma. One entry per CDR3 protein results from TCRdb running MiXCR on the multiplex PCR reads. In the table there are about 190,000 distinct CDR3 sequences, approximately 86% of which are singletons. Source material: tumor tissue from primary liver carcinoma. The receptors originated from a middle-aged man with primary liver carcinoma and hepatitis B virus infection. The CDR3 runs from the conserved cysteine through the conserved F or W. The D gene is left open where the match is weak. Clone size, where shown, is once, few, many, or a class for clones that have expanded.

size | J | D | V | CDR3 | DNA
. | TRBJ2-3 | . | TRBV7-8 | CASRQMARPLGNTQYF | TGTGCCAGCAGACAGATGGCGAGGCCCCTTGGGAATACGCAGTATTTT
. | TRBJ2-7 | . | TRBV4-1 | CASSQDIVRGPYEQYF | TGCGCCAGCAGCCAAGATATTGTCAGGGGCCCCTACGAACAGTACTTC
many | TRBJ2-7 | . | TRBV5-6 | CASSFRSRAYEQYF | TGTGCCAGCAGCTTCCGATCGAGAGCCTACGAGCAGTACTTC
. | TRBJ2-1 | . | TRBV6-2/TRBV6-3 | CVSSWRNEQFF | TGTGTCAGCAGTTGGAGGAATGAGCAGTTCTTC
. | TRBJ2-2 | . | TRBV6-1 | CATQRGFTGERFF | TGTGCCACCCAGCGAGGGTTCACCGGGGAGCGGTTTTTT
. | TRBJ1-5 | . | TRBV29-1 | CSVAQRGQPQHF | TGCAGCGTTGCGCAGAGAGGGCAGCCCCAGCATTTT
. | TRBJ2-7 | . | TRBV11-3 | CASSLGASTYEQCF | TGTGCCAGCAGTTTAGGAGCGAGCACCTACGAGCAGTGTTTC
once | TRBJ2-5 | . | TRBV11-2 | CVSSPSSIQGTGRDIQYF | TGTGTCAGCAGCCCTAGCTCAATCCAGGGTACTGGGCGGGATATCCAGTACTTC
. | TRBJ1-2 | . | TRBV29-1 | CSVEVSASTSYGFTF | TGCAGCGTTGAAGTATCCGCCAGCACCTCCTATGGCTTCACCTTC
once | TRBJ2-3 | TRBD2 | TRBV6-2/TRBV6-3 | CASILGCSGNVPPGTDTQYF | TGTGCCAGCATACTAGGCTGTAGCGGGAACGTCCCCCCTGGCACAGATACGCAGTATTTT
. | TRBJ1-6 | . | TRBV5-4 | CVSTYGIQKSPLHF | TGTGTCAGCACCTACGGGATACAGAAATCACCCCTCCACTTT
. | TRBJ2-1 | . | TRBV7-2 | CASSSAGIWNYEQFF | TGTGCCAGCAGTTCTGCCGGGATATGGAATTATGAGCAGTTCTTC
. | TRBJ2-3 | TRBD2 | TRBV29-1 | CSMWASGRSDTQYF | TGCAGCATGTGGGCCAGCGGGAGGTCAGATACGCAGTATTTT
. | TRBJ1-1 | . | TRBV29-1 | CSVSAGCGMGSEAFF | TGCAGCGTTTCGGCAGGGTGTGGAATGGGATCTGAAGCTTTCTTT
many | TRBJ1-2 | TRBD1 | TRBV28 | CASHLPGQGTYGYTF | TGTGCCAGCCACCTACCGGGACAGGGAACCTATGGCTACACCTTC
. | TRBJ2-5 | . | TRBV6-5 | CPSSYSSSGWSQETQYF | TGTCCCAGTAGTTACTCGAGTAGTGGCTGGTCCCAAGAGACCCAGTACTTC
once | TRBJ2-7 | . | TRBV29-1 | CGIIRHGNSYEQYF | TGCGGCATTATAAGACATGGCAATTCCTACGAGCAGTACTTC
. | TRBJ2-1 | . | TRBV5-4 | CASRSGGGGYVNEQFF | TGTGCCAGTAGATCCGGCGGAGGGGGCTATGTGAATGAGCAGTTCTTC
. | TRBJ2-1 | . | TRBV4-3 | CTSSQFPPPADNEQFF | TGCACTAGCAGCCAATTCCCCCCCCCGGCGGATAATGAGCAGTTCTTC
. | TRBJ1-5 | . | TRBV4-2 | CASSQDRIGGSSRQTQHF | TGTGCCAGTAGCCAAGATAGAATTGGTGGGAGCTCCAGGCAGACCCAGCATTTT
. | TRBJ2-3 | TRBD2 | TRBV11-2 | CASSSPGPAGVDTHYF | TGTGCCAGTAGCTCCCCGGGACCAGCGGGAGTGGATACGCACTATTTT
. | TRBJ1-5 | . | TRBV5-6 | CTNSLVDQPQHF | TGTACCAACAGCTTGGTGGATCAGCCCCAGCATTTT
. | TRBJ1-5 | . | TRBV6-1 | CASSDPGYANQPHHF | TGTGCCAGCAGTGATCCGGGATATGCGAATCAGCCCCACCATTTT
. | TRBJ2-7 | TRBD1 | TRBV5-1 | CARSRKDREENEQYF | TGCGCCCGTAGCCGTAAGGACAGGGAGGAGAACGAGCAGTATTTC
. | TRBJ2-3 | . | TRBV4-3 | CTSSLGGASDTQYF | TGTACCAGCAGCCTGGGGGGTGCATCAGACACGCAGTATTTT
once | TRBJ2-5 | . | TRBV29-1 | CSAEDHPRRGETQYF | TGCAGCGCTGAAGATCATCCGAGAAGGGGAGAGACCCAGTACTTC
once | TRBJ2-4 | . | TRBV11-2 | CASIISAVAKNIQYF | TGTGCCAGCATCATTTCGGCGGTAGCCAAAAACATACAGTACTTC
many | TRBJ2-3 | TRBD1 | TRBV29-1 | CSGGQGAVTDTQYF | TGCAGCGGGGGACAGGGGGCGGTCACAGATACGCAGTATTTT
. | TRBJ2-7 | . | TRBV6-6 | CTSSFNSGADYEQYF | TGTACCAGCAGCTTCAACAGTGGGGCAGACTACGAGCAGTACTTC
. | TRBJ2-7 | TRBD2 | TRBV11-2 | CASTLTLAGASEHYF | TGTGCCAGCACCTTAACTCTAGCGGGGGCTAGCGAGCACTACTTC
. | TRBJ2-1 | . | TRBV10-2 | CASSRANNEQPF | TGCGCCAGCAGCAGGGCAAACAATGAGCAGCCCTTC
. | TRBJ2-6 | TRBD1 | TRBV6-9 | CAIRGGVRSSGANVLTF | TGTGCTATCAGAGGGGGCGTTCGAAGCTCTGGGGCCAACGTCCTGACTTTC
. | TRBJ1-1 | . | TRBV12-3/TRBV12-4 | CASSEGIGDEAFF | TGTGCTAGCAGTGAAGGGATAGGGGATGAAGCTTTCTTT
. | TRBJ1-2 | . | TRBV7-9 | CARSISGGELGYTF | TGTGCCAGGAGCATATCTGGGGGAGAGCTAGGCTACACCTTC
. | TRBJ2-7 | . | TRBV11-3 | CASSLGARIYEHYF | TGTGCCAGCAGCTTAGGAGCGAGGATCTACGAGCACTACTTC
. | TRBJ2-3 | TRBD2 | TRBV12-3/TRBV12-4 | CVNSPGTRPDRQYF | TGTGTCAACAGTCCCGGGACTAGGCCAGATAGGCAGTATTTT
. | TRBJ2-5 | . | TRBV6-5 | CASSSQGEAQYF | TGTGCCAGCAGCTCCCAGGGGGAGGCCCAATACTTC
. | TRBJ1-1 | . | TRBV4-3 | CTSSHGGNIEAFF | TGCACCAGCAGCCATGGGGGGAACATTGAAGCTTTCTTT
few | TRBJ2-3 | TRBD2 | TRBV29-1 | CSISGTSGRGDTQYF | TGCAGCATTAGCGGGACTAGCGGGAGAGGGGATACGCAATATTTT
. | TRBJ2-5 | . | TRBV29-1 | CSVESEAGRSETQYF | TGCAGCGTTGAATCCGAAGCGGGTAGATCGGAGACCCAATACTTC
. | TRBJ1-2 | . | TRBV4-2 | CANSQDRTGLGYTF | TGTGCCAACAGCCAAGATCGAACAGGCTTGGGCTACACCTTC
. | TRBJ2-5 | TRBD2 | TRBV4-2 | CASNLTTSGRAGSETQYF | TGTGCCAGCAACCTAACGACTAGTGGGAGGGCCGGCTCGGAGACCCAATACTTC
few | TRBJ2-7 | . | TRBV29-1 | CSIEGGGEQYF | TGCAGCATTGAAGGAGGGGGCGAGCAATACTTC
. | TRBJ2-5 | . | TRBV28 | CASTPDMVVETQYF | TGTGCAAGCACGCCGGACATGGTGGTAGAGACCCAGTACTTC
. | TRBJ1-4 | . | TRBV11-2 | CANNLDLGGLRLFF | TGTGCCAACAACTTAGATCTTGGAGGGCTCAGGCTGTTTTTT
. | TRBJ2-1 | TRBD2 | TRBV10-1 | CANNDPTSGSDGEKFF | TGCGCCAACAATGACCCGACTAGCGGGAGTGATGGTGAGAAGTTCTTC
once | TRBJ2-7 | . | TRBV3-1 | CTNSQSGGYEQYF | TGTACCAACAGCCAATCAGGAGGTTACGAGCAGTACTTC
. | TRBJ2-3 | . | TRBV11-2 | CTSNLNRQGDTQYF | TGTACCAGCAACTTAAACCGACAAGGAGATACGCAGTATTTT
. | TRBJ2-4 | TRBD1 | TRBV28 | CTSSSQGAGKNIQYF | TGTACGAGCAGTTCTCAGGGGGCGGGAAAAAACATTCAGTACTTC
. | TRBJ2-7 | . | TRBV29-1 | CSVTLVISGYEQYF | TGCAGCGTGACACTCGTGATTAGCGGCTACGAGCAGTACTTC
. | TRBJ2-1 | TRBD2 | TRBV6-2/TRBV6-3 | CASSHGAGVDELFF | TGTGCCAGCAGCCATGGCGCGGGGGTCGATGAGCTGTTCTTC
. | TRBJ2-1 | . | TRBV7-6 | CASSLRVGGYNEQFF | TGTGCCAGCAGCTTAAGGGTAGGGGGTTACAATGAGCAGTTCTTC
. | TRBJ2-7 | TRBD1 | TRBV11-2 | CASSLRCTGEKEHYF | TGTGCCAGCAGCTTACGATGTACAGGGGAAAAGGAGCATTACTTC